This T cell receptor (beta chain) derives from a study of liver allograft versus peripheral blood T cells. At the level of the study: Transplanted livers and recipients' peripheral blood had their T cell receptor repertoires compared. Whole-study results and caveats: There were reportedly differences between T cell receptor repertoires inside liver allografts and those in peripheral blood.

In its sample, this clonotype ranks as large. Its antigen remains unidentified. CDR1 is SGHDT, CDR2 YYEEEE, per germline. The V and J ends lost 0 bases and 8 bases, in that order; junction bases with no gene match: 6. CDR3 length equals 15 residues. TCRdb called the reads again in MiXCR, with one record for every CDR3 protein. There are about 1,100 distinct CDR3 sequences in the sample; approximately 40% occur only once, and about two thirds lies in the top ten. This sequence was found in a human patient who had a liver transplant. These T cells may partly come from the graft donor. The chain recombines TRBV5-6 with TRBJ2-1, with 9 bases lining up with TRBD2. The CDR3 is CASSLEEREAYEQFF. For the CDR3, the DNA is TGTGCCAGCAGCTTGGAGGAGCGGGAGGCCTATGAGCAGTTCTTC.